This entry describes one T cell receptor (beta chain). The antigen is undetermined. This entry belongs to a study of Graves' ophthalmopathy and Graves' hyperthyroidism. Overall study findings and caveats: Predictions made by the model for ophthalmopathy progression reached 70.59% sensitivity and roughly 75% specificity. Most clonotypes expanded in thyroid above 0.001 frequency were present in blood too.

The CDR3 totals 17 residues. Germline V gene sequence: CDR1 SGDLS, CDR2 YYNGEE. Trimming at V came to 4 bases and at J to 4 bases, leaving 13 bases not matched to a gene. The TCR beta CDR3 regions underwent amplification from RNA transcripts. The library came from an HTBI-primed first-round RT-PCR and a second-round multiplex PCR. Via MiXCR, TCRdb re-called the multiplex PCR reads, giving one row per CDR3 protein. Of approximately 700,000 distinct CDR3 sequences listed, 40% were seen once; the top ten hold 40% to 55%. This receptor was identified in an adult man with Graves' ophthalmopathy. The V gene is TRBV9, the J gene TRBJ2-3; 9 bases match TRBD2. Sample: peripheral blood. The CDR3 reads CASSRHRGGRASDTQYF. As DNA, the CDR3 is TGTGCCAGCAGCCGGCACCGGGGCGGGAGGGCCTCAGATACGCAGTATTTT.